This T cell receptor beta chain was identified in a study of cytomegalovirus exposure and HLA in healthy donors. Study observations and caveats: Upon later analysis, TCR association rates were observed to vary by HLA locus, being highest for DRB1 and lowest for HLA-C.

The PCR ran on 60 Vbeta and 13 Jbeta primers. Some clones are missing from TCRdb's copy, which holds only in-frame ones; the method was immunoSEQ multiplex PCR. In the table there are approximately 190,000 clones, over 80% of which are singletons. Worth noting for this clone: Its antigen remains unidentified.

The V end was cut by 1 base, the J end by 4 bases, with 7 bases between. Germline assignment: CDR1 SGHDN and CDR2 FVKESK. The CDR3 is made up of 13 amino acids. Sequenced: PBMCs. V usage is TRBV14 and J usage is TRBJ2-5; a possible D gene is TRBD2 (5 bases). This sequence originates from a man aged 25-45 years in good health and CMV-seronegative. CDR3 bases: TGTGCCAGCAGCCAAGTCCGGGGAGAGACCCAGTACTTC. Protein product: CASSQVRGETQYF.